The following is a T cell receptor beta chain sequence with its context. In its sample, this clone was seen once. Its specific antigen is unknown. Base qualities were left out, and no much larger clone turns up one base away. Receptors were amplified or captured by the immunoSEQ multiplex PCR assay. TCRdb mirrors the immuneACCESS table, restricted to in-frame sequences. Some clones are absent from its copies; in checked studies, under half trace to an unresolved V gene, and the reason for the others is unknown. This sample gives fewer than 150,000 clones in total; about 95% of them show up just once. Around 0.4% of the sample rests with the top ten. This entry comes from a study of T cell changes during pregnancy in multiple sclerosis (dated by TCRdb to about 2019). Study-level background: The study examined how the T cell repertoire changed over the course of pregnancy in women with multiple sclerosis.

The sample consisted of peripheral blood, taken after pregnancy. This sequence originates from a female donor with multiple sclerosis, enrolled in a pregnancy study.

This receptor has the CDR3 CASRAWRGADTQYF. The nucleotides are TGTGCCAGCAGGGCTTGGCGGGGGGCAGATACGCAGTATTTT. The V and J segments used are TRBV7-2 and TRBJ2-3; TRBD2 lines up with 8 middle nucleotides. The junction shows trimming of 6 bases on V and 4 bases on J, and the gene matches do not reach 6 bases of it. CDR1 is given as SGHTA and CDR2 as FQGNSA, both from the germline V gene. The cysteine opens and the phenylalanine closes a CDR3 of 14 amino acids. The only DNA kept is the CDR3, 42 bases in frame from the first base.